The 13 T cell receptor beta chains below were found in one sample sequenced in a study of T cells after yellow fever vaccination (dated by TCRdb to about 2019). This specimen's treatment or condition label, per the study, means: live attenuated yellow fever vaccine strain. The library came from 5' RACE. The sequencing machine was an Illumina HiSeq 2500. Through fastp at Q25 and MiXCR, TCRdb rebuilt clones from the public reads, retaining in-frame beta chains. Rows are unified per CDR3 protein, each entry keeping the most common DNA and genes. For this sample there are 200,000 to 300,000 distinct CDR3 sequences; 6.7% appear just once. The biggest ten clones account for around 1% of the sample. Sequenced here: CD4+ T cells sorted from PBMCs, sampled on the day of the yellow fever booster vaccination. The receptors stem from a man between 25 and 39 years old who received the YFV17D yellow fever vaccine.

This clonotype was detected many times. The rearrangement joins TRBV29-1 to TRBJ2-5; TRBD2 aligns across 9 bases. Looked up from germline, CDR1 is SQVTM and CDR2 is ANQGSEA. The length of the CDR3 is 20 residues. The V segment lost 1 base and the J segment 0 bases; nucleotides outside the gene matches: 18. In DNA form, the CDR3 reads TGCAGCGTTGAAGCATGGCGGGAGGGCCTTCCCCCGTCGTACCAAGAGACCCAGTACTTC. Protein sequence: CSVEAWREGLPPSYQETQYF.

A remark on this clonotype: No conserved phenylalanine or tryptophan is present at the end of the CDR3, so a read error is the likely explanation. V gene TRBV18 combines with J gene TRBJ2-5; possibly TRBD1 for D (6 bases). Germline CDR1 KGHSH, CDR2 LQKENI. The CDR3 runs to 14 residues. With 3 bases removed from V and 5 bases from J, the gap between germline ends came to 13 bases. CDR3 sequence: CASSPGQPRETQYL. In DNA, the CDR3 is TGTGCCAGCTCACCCGGACAGCCTAGGGAGACCCAGTACCTC.

Only a few counts were recorded for this clonotype. This rearrangement joins TRBV7-4 to TRBJ2-1, with TRBD1 matching 7 bases. The germline V gene encodes CDR1 SGHVT and CDR2 SQSDAQ. Trimming took 0 bases from V and 15 from J; bases not matched to a gene: 11. The CDR3 extends over 14 amino acids. The CDR3 sequence: CASSLAGTELPPFF. CDR3 nucleotide sequence: TGTGCCAGCAGCTTAGCGGGGACAGAGTTACCGCCGTTCTTC.

This clonotype came up many times. This chain connects TRBV28 to TRBJ2-2; D is possibly TRBD1 (6 bases). The V and J ends lost 7 bases and 6 bases respectively, with 6 bases between them. CDR1 is MDHEN, CDR2 SYDVKM, per germline. The length of the CDR3 is 11 residues. The CDR3 loop reads CASNRAGELFF. The CDR3 DNA sequence: TGTGCCAGCAACAGGGCCGGGGAGCTGTTTTTT. Full variable domain (remainder filled in from reference TRBV28 and TRBJ2-2): DVKVTQSSRYLVKRTGEKVFLECVQDMDHENMFWYRQDPGLGLRLIYFSYDVKMKEKGDIPEGYSVSREKKERFSLILESASTNQTSMYLCASNRAGELFFGEGSRLTVL.

This clonotype was seen more than once but under ten times. This chain links TRBV20-1 with TRBJ2-7; possibly TRBD1 for D (6 bases). Germline-derived CDR1 and CDR2 are DFQATT and SNEGSKA (reference sequence). The CDR3 is made up of 13 amino acids. Trimming shortened V by 0 bases and J by 3 bases, and 9 bases separated the two germline ends. Here the CDR3 reads CSAREVRGYEQYF. The DNA for the CDR3 is TGCAGTGCTAGAGAGGTCAGGGGCTACGAGCAGTACTTC.

This clonotype has just a few counts. The rearrangement joins TRBV6-4 to TRBJ2-7; 7 bases line up with TRBD2. V was clipped by 3 bases and J by 5 bases; unmatched bases: 7. The CDR3 length is 14 residues. Germline CDR1 and CDR2: MRHNA and SNTAGT. Here the CDR3 DNA reads TGTGCCAGCAGTGATGGTAGCGGGTTCAACGAGCAGTACTTC. It specifies CASSDGSGFNEQYF.

This clonotype was picked up a small number of times. This sequence joins TRBV28 and TRBJ1-4, with TRBD1 as a possible D gene (5 bases). The germline V and J ends were trimmed by 6 bases and 7 bases, with 12 bases remaining between them. Germline V gene lookup returns CDR1 MDHEN and CDR2 SYDVKM. The length of the CDR3 is 13 residues. The CDR3 sequence is CASSTGGSEKLFF. CDR3 sequence (DNA): TGTGCCAGCAGCACAGGCGGGTCTGAAAAACTGTTTTTT.

Many counts were recorded for this clonotype. The chain is built from TRBV5-1 and TRBJ2-5; possibly TRBD1 or TRBD2 for D (5 bases each). Germline V gene sequence: CDR1 SGHRS, CDR2 YFSETQ. This CDR3 has 16 residues. Deletions cut 0 bases from V and 4 bases from J, with 16 bases between. CDR3 protein: CASSLGRNGDGETQYF. DNA for the CDR3: TGCGCCAGCAGCTTGGGCCGAAACGGGGACGGAGAGACCCAGTACTTC.

This rearrangement joins TRBV20-1 to TRBJ2-1, with TRBD2 identical over 11 bases. There are 14 residues in the CDR3. The J segment lost 8 bases and the V segment lost 3 bases, leaving 6 bases of the junction unmatched. CDR1 is DFQATT, CDR2 SNEGSKA, per germline (reference sequence). The CDR3 bases are TGCAGTGCTAGTAGCGGGAGGGCGGGGGATGAGCAGTTCTTC. It is translated as CSASSGRAGDEQFF.

This chain joins TRBV12-3 or TRBV12-4 and TRBJ1-5, with D possibly being TRBD1 (5 bases). V gave up 8 bases and J gave up 1 base, with 9 bases separating them. The CDR3 spans 13 residues. Written as DNA, the CDR3 is TGTGCCAGCCGAAGACAGAGCAATCAGCCCCAGCATTTT. This encodes CASRRQSNQPQHF.

V gene TRBV5-1 combines with J gene TRBJ2-7; D is unclear. This CDR3 is 14 amino acids long. V lost 0 bases, J lost 1 base, and 8 bases lay in between. The germline V gene has CDR1 SGHRS and CDR2 YFSETQ. DNA of the CDR3: TGCGCCAGCAGCTTGGCCGCAGGTTCCTACGAGCAGTACTTC. Translating it yields CASSLAAGSYEQYF.

This clonotype was recorded at least ten times. The J gene is TRBJ2-2, the V gene TRBV29-1, with D unresolved. The length of the CDR3 is 14 residues. Germline CDR1 and CDR2: SQVTM and ANQGSEA. Trimming removed 4 bases from V and 5 bases from J, with 14 bases in between. The CDR3, as DNA: TGCAGCGTTGGGACCGGGCCGAGGACCGGGGAGCTGTTTTTT. It codes for CSVGTGPRTGELFF.

This clonotype showed up many times. The V call is TRBV19, the J call TRBJ2-1; 10 bases align to TRBD2. Germline V gene data show CDR1 as LNHDA and CDR2 as SQIVND (reference sequence). The CDR3 contains 17 residues. J gave up 5 bases and V 5 bases, and 12 bases lay outside the gene matches. The CDR3 sequence: CASSPFTGTSVHNEQFF. The CDR3 coding sequence is TGTGCCAGTAGTCCCTTCACCGGGACTAGCGTCCACAATGAGCAGTTCTTC. The complete variable domain, with remaining parts taken from reference TRBV19 and TRBJ2-1, reads DGGITQSPKYLFRKEGQNVTLSCEQNLNHDAMYWYRQDPGQGLRLIYYSQIVNDFQKGDIAEGYSVSREKKESFPLTVTSAQKNPTAFYLCASSPFTGTSVHNEQFFGPGTRLTVL.